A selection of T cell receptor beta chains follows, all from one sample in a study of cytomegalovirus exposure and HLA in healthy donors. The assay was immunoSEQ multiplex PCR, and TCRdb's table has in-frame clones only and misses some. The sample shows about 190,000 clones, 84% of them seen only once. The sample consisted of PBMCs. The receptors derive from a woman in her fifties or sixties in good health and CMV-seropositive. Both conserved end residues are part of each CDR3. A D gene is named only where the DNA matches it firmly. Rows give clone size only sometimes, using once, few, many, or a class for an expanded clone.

cdr3_nt: TGTGCCAGCAGCCGACTAGCGGGGGGTACTAGCTCCTACGAGCAGTACTTC
cdr3_aa: CASSRLAGGTSSYEQYF
clone_size: .
cdr3_length: 17
j_call: TRBJ2-7
d_call: TRBD2
v_call: TRBV9

cdr3_nt: TGTGCCAGCAGCCCGGGACAGGGCACAGATACGCAGTATTTT
cdr3_aa: CASSPGQGTDTQYF
clone_size: .
cdr3_length: 14
j_call: TRBJ2-3
d_call: TRBD1
v_call: TRBV7-3

cdr3_nt: TGTGCCAGCAGTTCCCCCGCGAGGGAAGAGACCCAGTACTTC
cdr3_aa: CASSSPAREETQYF
clone_size: .
cdr3_length: 14
j_call: TRBJ2-5
d_call: .
v_call: TRBV6-5

cdr3_nt: TGTGCCAGCAGCCTAAACAGGGGAGACCAGCCCCAGCATTTT
cdr3_aa: CASSLNRGDQPQHF
clone_size: once
cdr3_length: 14
j_call: TRBJ1-5
d_call: TRBD1
v_call: TRBV6-5

cdr3_nt: TGCGCCAGCAGCCAAGATGTAACAGTTTATGGCTACACCTTC
cdr3_aa: CASSQDVTVYGYTF
clone_size: .
cdr3_length: 14
j_call: TRBJ1-2
d_call: .
v_call: TRBV4-1

cdr3_nt: TGCGCCAGCAGCCAAGGCGTCGAAGGTGGAGGAGAGACCCAGTACTTC
cdr3_aa: CASSQGVEGGGETQYF
clone_size: once
cdr3_length: 16
j_call: TRBJ2-5
d_call: .
v_call: TRBV4-3

cdr3_nt: TGTGCCAGCAGCTCTCCGGGGACAGGGTACGAGCAGTACTTC
cdr3_aa: CASSSPGTGYEQYF
clone_size: .
cdr3_length: 14
j_call: TRBJ2-7
d_call: TRBD1
v_call: TRBV7-2

cdr3_nt: TGTGCCAGCAGCTTAGGAGGGAGGATGTCCAATGAGCAGTTCTTC
cdr3_aa: CASSLGGRMSNEQFF
clone_size: once
cdr3_length: 15
j_call: TRBJ2-1
d_call: .
v_call: TRBV7-2

cdr3_nt: TGTGCCAGCAGTTTATACCTACTGACAGGAACTGGGGCCAACGTCCTGACTTTC
cdr3_aa: CASSLYLLTGTGANVLTF
clone_size: .
cdr3_length: 18
j_call: TRBJ2-6
d_call: .
v_call: TRBV28

cdr3_nt: TGTGCCAGCAGCTTAAGACAGGCTTCCTACAATGAGCAGTTCTTC
cdr3_aa: CASSLRQASYNEQFF
clone_size: .
cdr3_length: 15
j_call: TRBJ2-1
d_call: .
v_call: TRBV7-9

cdr3_nt: TGTGCCAGCATCCTTATGGCTGATACTGAAGCTTTCTTT
cdr3_aa: CASILMADTEAFF
clone_size: few
cdr3_length: 13
j_call: TRBJ1-1
d_call: .
v_call: TRBV7-9

cdr3_nt: TGTGCCAGCAGTGAATGGCCACCCGGCGGGGGCGATGAGCAGTTCTTC
cdr3_aa: CASSEWPPGGGDEQFF
clone_size: .
cdr3_length: 16
j_call: TRBJ2-1
d_call: .
v_call: TRBV2

cdr3_nt: TGTTCCAGCAGCTCTCCCGGGACTAGCGGGGCTGAGCAGTTCTTC
cdr3_aa: CSSSSPGTSGAEQFF
clone_size: .
cdr3_length: 15
j_call: TRBJ2-1
d_call: TRBD2
v_call: TRBV7-9

cdr3_nt: TGTGCCAGCAGCTTATACGCCGGGGACAAGGGAACTGAAGCTTTCTTT
cdr3_aa: CASSLYAGDKGTEAFF
clone_size: .
cdr3_length: 16
j_call: TRBJ1-1
d_call: .
v_call: TRBV7-2

cdr3_nt: TGCGCCAGCAGCTTGGTATTGCCCGTACTCACCTACAATGAGCAGTTCTTC
cdr3_aa: CASSLVLPVLTYNEQFF
clone_size: .
cdr3_length: 17
j_call: TRBJ2-1
d_call: .
v_call: TRBV5-1

cdr3_nt: TGTGCCAGCAGCTTATCCGGGACACCGACCTACGAGCAGTACTTC
cdr3_aa: CASSLSGTPTYEQYF
clone_size: .
cdr3_length: 15
j_call: TRBJ2-7
d_call: .
v_call: TRBV7-9

cdr3_nt: TGTGCCAGCAGCTCTACAGGGGGCTCCTACAATGAGCAGTTCTTC
cdr3_aa: CASSSTGGSYNEQFF
clone_size: .
cdr3_length: 15
j_call: TRBJ2-1
d_call: TRBD1
v_call: TRBV7-3

cdr3_nt: TGTGCCAGCAGCTACATGATGTCCTACGAGCAGTACTTC
cdr3_aa: CASSYMMSYEQYF
clone_size: once
cdr3_length: 13
j_call: TRBJ2-7
d_call: .
v_call: TRBV11-2

cdr3_nt: TGTGCCAGCAGCTTGAGGGGGCAGAATAATTCACCCCTCCACTTT
cdr3_aa: CASSLRGQNNSPLHF
clone_size: .
cdr3_length: 15
j_call: TRBJ1-6
d_call: TRBD1
v_call: TRBV11-2

cdr3_nt: TGCAGCGTTGAAGGGACAGGGGGCTCCTACGAGCAGTACTTC
cdr3_aa: CSVEGTGGSYEQYF
clone_size: .
cdr3_length: 14
j_call: TRBJ2-7
d_call: TRBD1
v_call: TRBV29-1

cdr3_nt: TGTGCCAGCAGTTCAACAGGGGGCAGTCAGCCTCAGCATTTT
cdr3_aa: CASSSTGGSQPQHF
clone_size: .
cdr3_length: 14
j_call: TRBJ1-5
d_call: TRBD1
v_call: TRBV6-5

cdr3_nt: TGTGCCAGTAGTTTCAGGACAGGGGGTTCACCCCTCCACTTT
cdr3_aa: CASSFRTGGSPLHF
clone_size: .
cdr3_length: 14
j_call: TRBJ1-6
d_call: TRBD1
v_call: TRBV19

cdr3_nt: TGTGCCAGCAGCGCCCCAGCGGACAGGAATTCACCCCTCCACTTT
cdr3_aa: CASSAPADRNSPLHF
clone_size: .
cdr3_length: 15
j_call: TRBJ1-6
d_call: TRBD1
v_call: TRBV7-9

cdr3_nt: TGTGCCAGCAGTTTACAGGGGGCTAGCGGGGGCTTTTGGACCCAGTACTTC
cdr3_aa: CASSLQGASGGFWTQYF
clone_size: .
cdr3_length: 17
j_call: TRBJ2-5
d_call: TRBD2
v_call: TRBV28

cdr3_nt: TGTGCCAGCAGTGTCGGGACAGATTACAATCAGCCCCAGCATTTT
cdr3_aa: CASSVGTDYNQPQHF
clone_size: few
cdr3_length: 15
j_call: TRBJ1-5
d_call: TRBD1
v_call: TRBV6-1

cdr3_nt: TGTGCCAGCAGTAACTTTAGCGGGGGCTACAATGAGCAGTTCTTC
cdr3_aa: CASSNFSGGYNEQFF
clone_size: .
cdr3_length: 15
j_call: TRBJ2-1
d_call: TRBD2
v_call: TRBV6-4

cdr3_nt: TGCGCCAGCAGTTCAGGGGACCAGCCCCAGCATTTT
cdr3_aa: CASSSGDQPQHF
clone_size: .
cdr3_length: 12
j_call: TRBJ1-5
d_call: .
v_call: TRBV10-2

cdr3_nt: TGTGCCAGCAGCTCCCACCCGACAGGGTACGGCTATGGCTACACCTTC
cdr3_aa: CASSSHPTGYGYGYTF
clone_size: .
cdr3_length: 16
j_call: TRBJ1-2
d_call: TRBD1
v_call: TRBV7-9

cdr3_nt: TGTGCCAGCAGCTTAGCGGAGACGGGAGGAGGCTATGGCTACACCTTC
cdr3_aa: CASSLAETGGGYGYTF
clone_size: .
cdr3_length: 16
j_call: TRBJ1-2
d_call: .
v_call: TRBV7-2

cdr3_nt: TGTGCCAGCAGACCCGGGACTAGCGGGGTCGGGGATACGCAGTATTTT
cdr3_aa: CASRPGTSGVGDTQYF
clone_size: few
cdr3_length: 16
j_call: TRBJ2-3
d_call: TRBD2
v_call: TRBV5-4

cdr3_nt: TGTGCCAGCAGCCTGGGGACAGGGGATAGCGGGGGGGCCGCGACCCAGTACTTC
cdr3_aa: CASSLGTGDSGGAATQYF
clone_size: .
cdr3_length: 18
j_call: TRBJ2-5
d_call: .
v_call: TRBV7-2

cdr3_nt: TGTGCCAGCAGCCTGCGACAGGGAAGCGAGCAGTACTTC
cdr3_aa: CASSLRQGSEQYF
clone_size: .
cdr3_length: 13
j_call: TRBJ2-7
d_call: TRBD1
v_call: TRBV11-3

cdr3_nt: TGTGCCAGCAGCCGGGGACAGGGGGCAGGCTACACCTTC
cdr3_aa: CASSRGQGAGYTF
clone_size: .
cdr3_length: 13
j_call: TRBJ1-2
d_call: TRBD1
v_call: TRBV6-1

cdr3_nt: TGTGCCAGCAGCTTAGGGAGAGGCGGGGGGCCCTCAGATACGCAGTATTTT
cdr3_aa: CASSLGRGGGPSDTQYF
clone_size: .
cdr3_length: 17
j_call: TRBJ2-3
d_call: TRBD2
v_call: TRBV11-3

cdr3_nt: TGTGCCAGCAGCCAAGATGCGGGACAGGGGGGCACCGGGGAGCTGTTTTTT
cdr3_aa: CASSQDAGQGGTGELFF
clone_size: .
cdr3_length: 17
j_call: TRBJ2-2
d_call: TRBD1
v_call: TRBV4-2

cdr3_nt: TGCGCCAGCAGCCGGGCGGCTAGCGGGGGGGCCTACAATGAGCAGTTCTTC
cdr3_aa: CASSRAASGGAYNEQFF
clone_size: .
cdr3_length: 17
j_call: TRBJ2-1
d_call: TRBD2
v_call: TRBV4-1

cdr3_nt: TGTGCCAGCAGCTCTAAGTACGAGCAGTACTTC
cdr3_aa: CASSSKYEQYF
clone_size: .
cdr3_length: 11
j_call: TRBJ2-7
d_call: .
v_call: TRBV7-8

cdr3_nt: TGTGCCAGCAGCTCACAGGGGGCCGGTCAGCCCCAGCATTTT
cdr3_aa: CASSSQGAGQPQHF
clone_size: .
cdr3_length: 14
j_call: TRBJ1-5
d_call: TRBD1
v_call: TRBV7-6

cdr3_nt: TGTGCCAGCAGCCCCTTAGGGGTGGAAAAACTGTTTTTT
cdr3_aa: CASSPLGVEKLFF
clone_size: .
cdr3_length: 13
j_call: TRBJ1-4
d_call: .
v_call: TRBV9

cdr3_nt: TGTGCCAGCAGCTTAACCGTTGGACTAGCGGTCAATGAGCAGTTCTTC
cdr3_aa: CASSLTVGLAVNEQFF
clone_size: .
cdr3_length: 16
j_call: TRBJ2-1
d_call: TRBD2
v_call: TRBV7-9

cdr3_nt: TGTGCCAGCACTGCGACAGGGAAGGAGGGCTACACCTTC
cdr3_aa: CASTATGKEGYTF
clone_size: .
cdr3_length: 13
j_call: TRBJ1-2
d_call: TRBD1
v_call: TRBV13

cdr3_nt: TGTGCCAGCAGCCCACACTCTTCGGACAGGGGGCGATACACTGAAGCTTTCTTT
cdr3_aa: CASSPHSSDRGRYTEAFF
clone_size: .
cdr3_length: 18
j_call: TRBJ1-1
d_call: TRBD1
v_call: TRBV7-9

cdr3_nt: TGTGCCAGCAACGGGGTGAACTATGGCTACACCTTC
cdr3_aa: CASNGVNYGYTF
clone_size: .
cdr3_length: 12
j_call: TRBJ1-2
d_call: .
v_call: TRBV6-5